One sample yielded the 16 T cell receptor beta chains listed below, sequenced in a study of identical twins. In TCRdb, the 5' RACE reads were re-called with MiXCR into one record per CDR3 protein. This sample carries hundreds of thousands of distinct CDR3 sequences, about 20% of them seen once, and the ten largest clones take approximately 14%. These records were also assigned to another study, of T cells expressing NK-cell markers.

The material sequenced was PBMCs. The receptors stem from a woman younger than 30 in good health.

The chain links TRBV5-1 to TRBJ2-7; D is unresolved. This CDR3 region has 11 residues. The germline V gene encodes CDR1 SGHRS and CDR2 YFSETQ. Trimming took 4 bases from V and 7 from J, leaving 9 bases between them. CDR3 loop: CASSGSWEQYF. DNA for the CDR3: TGCGCCAGCAGCGGAAGTTGGGAGCAGTACTTC.

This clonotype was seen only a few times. The CDR3, as DNA: TGTGCCAGCCGCAGTTTGTCGCTACGGAGAACCGGGGAGCTGTTTTTT. Amino acids: CASRSLSLRRTGELFF. The rearrangement uses TRBV6-1 and TRBJ2-2, with D hard to call. The ends were cut back, 8 bases at V and 5 bases at J, with 21 bases in the middle. Per germline, CDR1 MNHNS and CDR2 SASEGT. The CDR3 runs to 16 residues.

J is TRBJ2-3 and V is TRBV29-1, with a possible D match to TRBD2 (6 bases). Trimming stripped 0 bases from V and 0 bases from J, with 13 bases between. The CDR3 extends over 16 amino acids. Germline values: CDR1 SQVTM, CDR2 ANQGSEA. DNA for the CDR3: TGCAGCGTTGAAGATCAGCGGGCCTCTAGCACAGATACGCAGTATTTT. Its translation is CSVEDQRASSTDTQYF.

The CDR3 region is CASSYLWVAGDADTQYF. DNA of the CDR3: TGTGCCAGCAGTTATCTTTGGGTAGCGGGAGATGCAGATACGCAGTATTTT. The chain employs TRBV6-5 and TRBJ2-3; TRBD2 agrees at 9 bases. The CDR3 has 17 residues. In germline, CDR1 is MNHEY, CDR2 SVGAGI. The trim removed 3 bases at V and 4 bases at J, leaving 11 bases unmatched.

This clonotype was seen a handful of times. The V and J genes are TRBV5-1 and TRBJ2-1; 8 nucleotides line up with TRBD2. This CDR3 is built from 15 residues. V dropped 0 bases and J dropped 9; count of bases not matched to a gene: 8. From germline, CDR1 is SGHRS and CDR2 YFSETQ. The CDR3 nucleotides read TGCGCCAGCAGCTTGGTTAGCGGGGAGGGTGGTGAGCAGTTCTTC. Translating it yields CASSLVSGEGGEQFF.

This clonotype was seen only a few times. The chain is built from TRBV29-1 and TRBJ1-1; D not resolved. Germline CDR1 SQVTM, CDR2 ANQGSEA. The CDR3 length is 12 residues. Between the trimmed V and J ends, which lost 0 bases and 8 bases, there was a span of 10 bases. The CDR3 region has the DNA TGCAGCGTTGAAGATCTAAATCGGGAAGCTTTCTTT. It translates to CSVEDLNREAFF.

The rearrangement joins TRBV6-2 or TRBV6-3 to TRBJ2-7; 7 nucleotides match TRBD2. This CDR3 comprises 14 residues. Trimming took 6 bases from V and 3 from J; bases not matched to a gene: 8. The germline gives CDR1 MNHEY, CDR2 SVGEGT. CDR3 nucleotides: TGTGCCAGCAGGACCTCAGCGGGATACTACGAGCAGTACTTC. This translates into CASRTSAGYYEQYF.

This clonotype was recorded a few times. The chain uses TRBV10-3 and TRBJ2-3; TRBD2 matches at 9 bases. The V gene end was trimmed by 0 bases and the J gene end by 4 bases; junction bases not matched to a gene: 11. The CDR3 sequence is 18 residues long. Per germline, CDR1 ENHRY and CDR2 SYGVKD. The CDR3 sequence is CAISESIRGGAMSDTQYF. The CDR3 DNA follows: TGTGCCATCAGTGAGTCGATTCGCGGGGGGGCCATGTCAGATACGCAGTATTTT.

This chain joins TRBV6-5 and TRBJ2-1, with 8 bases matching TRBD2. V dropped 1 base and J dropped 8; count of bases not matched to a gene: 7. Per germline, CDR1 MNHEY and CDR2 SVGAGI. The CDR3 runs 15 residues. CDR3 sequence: CASSYYGRAVDEQFF. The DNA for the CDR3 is TGTGCCAGCAGTTACTACGGGAGGGCGGTAGATGAGCAGTTCTTC.

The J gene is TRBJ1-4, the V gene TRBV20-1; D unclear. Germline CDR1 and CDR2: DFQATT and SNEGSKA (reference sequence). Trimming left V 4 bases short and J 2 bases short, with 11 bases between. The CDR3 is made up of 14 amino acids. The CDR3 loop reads CSATHQATNEKLFF. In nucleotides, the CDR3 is TGCAGTGCTACCCATCAAGCCACTAATGAAAAACTGTTTTTT.

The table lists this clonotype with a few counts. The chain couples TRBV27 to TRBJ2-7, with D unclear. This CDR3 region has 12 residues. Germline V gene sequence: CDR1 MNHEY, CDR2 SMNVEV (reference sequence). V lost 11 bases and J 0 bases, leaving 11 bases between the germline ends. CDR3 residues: CAAVQSSYEQYF. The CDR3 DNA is TGTGCCGCTGTCCAAAGCTCCTACGAGCAGTACTTC.

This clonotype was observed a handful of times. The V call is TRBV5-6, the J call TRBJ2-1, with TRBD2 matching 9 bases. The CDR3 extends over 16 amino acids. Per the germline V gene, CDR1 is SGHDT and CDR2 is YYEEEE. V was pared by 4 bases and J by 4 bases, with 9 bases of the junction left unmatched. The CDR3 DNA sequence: TGTGCCAGCAGCCCCCCCGGGCGGGGGGGATACAATGAGCAGTTCTTC. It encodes CASSPPGRGGYNEQFF.

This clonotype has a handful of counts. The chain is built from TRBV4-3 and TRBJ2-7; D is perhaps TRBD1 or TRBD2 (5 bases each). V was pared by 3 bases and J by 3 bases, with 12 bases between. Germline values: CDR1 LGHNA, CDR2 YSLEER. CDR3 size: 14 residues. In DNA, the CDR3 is TGCGCCAGCAGCCACTGGGGGTACGACTACGAGCAGTACTTC. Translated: CASSHWGYDYEQYF.

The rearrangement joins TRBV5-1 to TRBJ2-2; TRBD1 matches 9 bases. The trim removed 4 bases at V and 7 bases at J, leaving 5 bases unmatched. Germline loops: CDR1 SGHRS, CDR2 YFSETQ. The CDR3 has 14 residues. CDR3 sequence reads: CASSPQGAGGELFF. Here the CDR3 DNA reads TGCGCCAGCAGCCCACAGGGGGCTGGCGGGGAGCTGTTTTTT.

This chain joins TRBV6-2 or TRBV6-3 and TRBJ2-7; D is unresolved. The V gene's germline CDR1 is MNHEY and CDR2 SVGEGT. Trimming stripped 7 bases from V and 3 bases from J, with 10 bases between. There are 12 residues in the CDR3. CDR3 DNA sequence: TGTGCCAGCAATCCACCGGGCTACGAGCAGTACTTC. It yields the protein CASNPPGYEQYF.

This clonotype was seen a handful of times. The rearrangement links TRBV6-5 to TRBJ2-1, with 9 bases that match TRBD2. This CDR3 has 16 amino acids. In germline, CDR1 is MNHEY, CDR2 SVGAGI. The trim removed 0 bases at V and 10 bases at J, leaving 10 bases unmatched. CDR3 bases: TGTGCCAGCAGTTACTCCGGGACATCTGCGGGAGGGGAGCAGTTCTTC. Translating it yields CASSYSGTSAGGEQFF.